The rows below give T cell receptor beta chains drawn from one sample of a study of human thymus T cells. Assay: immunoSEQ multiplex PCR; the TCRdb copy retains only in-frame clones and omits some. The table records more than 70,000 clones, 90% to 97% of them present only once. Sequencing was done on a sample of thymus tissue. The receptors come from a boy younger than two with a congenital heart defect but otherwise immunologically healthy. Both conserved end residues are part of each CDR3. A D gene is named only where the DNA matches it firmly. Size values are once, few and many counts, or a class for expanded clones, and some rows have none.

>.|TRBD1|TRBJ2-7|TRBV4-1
CASSRTDLQGAGSYEQYF
TGCGCCAGCAGCCGGACGGATTTGCAGGGGGCGGGCTCCTACGAGCAGTACTTC
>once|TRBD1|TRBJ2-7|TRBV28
CASSPGTGDHEQYF
TGTGCCAGCAGTCCCGGGACAGGGGATCACGAGCAGTACTTC
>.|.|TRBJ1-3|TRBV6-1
CASSESHSYSGNTIYF
TGTGCCAGCAGTGAAAGTCACAGCTACTCTGGAAACACCATATATTTT
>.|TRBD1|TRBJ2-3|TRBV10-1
CASSEAMPRDRGTDTQYF
TGCGCCAGCAGTGAGGCTATGCCACGGGACAGGGGCACAGATACGCAGTATTTT
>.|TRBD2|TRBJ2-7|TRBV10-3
CAISIKAGGPYEQYF
TGTGCCATCAGCATTAAAGCGGGGGGGCCTTACGAGCAGTACTTC
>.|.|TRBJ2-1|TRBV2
CASRQGWNEQFF
TGTGCCAGCAGGCAGGGGTGGAATGAGCAGTTCTTC
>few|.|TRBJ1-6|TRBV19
CASSRAVYNSPLHF
TGTGCCAGTAGTAGAGCGGTCTACAATTCACCCCTCCACTTT
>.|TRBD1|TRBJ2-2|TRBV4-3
CASSQDSHKGAARDGELFF
TGCGCCAGCAGCCAAGATTCACACAAGGGGGCAGCCAGGGACGGGGAGCTGTTTTTT
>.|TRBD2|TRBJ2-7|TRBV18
CASSNRLAGLEQYF
TGTGCCAGCTCAAACCGACTAGCGGGGTTGGAGCAGTACTTC
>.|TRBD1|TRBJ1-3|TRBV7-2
CASSSGQGAFGNTIYF
TGTGCCAGCAGCTCGGGACAGGGGGCATTTGGAAACACCATATATTTT
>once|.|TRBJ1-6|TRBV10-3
CAISGSSPYNSPLHF
TGTGCCATCAGTGGCTCGTCCCCCTATAATTCACCCCTCCACTTT
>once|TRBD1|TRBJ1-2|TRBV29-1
CSAEIGTGDSYGYTF
TGCAGCGCAGAAATCGGGACAGGGGACTCCTATGGCTACACCTTC
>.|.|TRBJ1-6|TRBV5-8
CASSLQGKWDSYNSPLHF
TGTGCCAGCAGCTTACAGGGAAAATGGGACTCCTATAATTCACCCCTCCACTTT
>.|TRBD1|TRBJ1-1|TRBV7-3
CASSLNGQGPEAFF
TGTGCCAGCAGCTTAAATGGACAGGGGCCTGAAGCTTTCTTT
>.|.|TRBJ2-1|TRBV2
CASRVSGHRATSPYNEQFF
TGTGCCAGCAGGGTCTCGGGACACCGGGCAACTAGCCCCTACAATGAGCAGTTCTTC
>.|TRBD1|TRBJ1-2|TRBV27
CASSSSRDSYGYTF
TGTGCCAGCAGTTCCTCCCGGGACAGCTATGGCTACACCTTC
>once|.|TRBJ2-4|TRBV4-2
CASSQVFRPRGKNIQYF
TGTGCCAGCAGCCAAGTTTTTAGGCCGAGAGGCAAAAACATTCAGTACTTC
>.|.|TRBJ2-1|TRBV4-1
CASSQERDRDNEQFF
TGCGCCAGCAGCCAAGAGCGCGACAGAGACAATGAGCAGTTCTTC
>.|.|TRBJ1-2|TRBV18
CASSPPPQIYGYTF
TGTGCCAGCTCACCACCCCCCCAGATATATGGCTACACCTTC
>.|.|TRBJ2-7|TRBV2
CASSYTGASEGEQYF
TGTGCCAGCAGCTATACAGGCGCCTCTGAGGGCGAGCAGTACTTC
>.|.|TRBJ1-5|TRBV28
CASSLVHSNQPQHF
TGTGCCAGCAGTTTAGTTCACAGCAATCAGCCCCAGCATTTT
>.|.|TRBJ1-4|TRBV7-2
CASSPNLRPPATNEKLFF
TGTGCCAGCAGCCCGAACCTGCGGCCACCCGCAACTAATGAAAAACTGTTTTTT
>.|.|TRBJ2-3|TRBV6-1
CASSVGRMGLTDTQYF
TGTGCCAGCAGTGTGGGGCGGATGGGGCTCACAGATACGCAGTATTTT
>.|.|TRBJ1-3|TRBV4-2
CASSFTALQGNTIYF
TGTGCCAGCAGCTTCACGGCGCTGCAGGGAAACACCATATATTTT
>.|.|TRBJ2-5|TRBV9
CASSSEGGPETQYF
TGTGCCAGCAGCTCCGAGGGGGGCCCGGAGACCCAGTACTTC
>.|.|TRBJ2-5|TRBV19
CASSTRGCGPQYF
TGTGCCAGTAGTACCAGGGGCTGCGGGCCCCAGTACTTC
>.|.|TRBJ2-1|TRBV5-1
CASSLGGPKKSSYNEQFF
TGCGCCAGCAGCTTAGGGGGACCGAAAAAAAGCTCCTACAATGAGCAGTTCTTC
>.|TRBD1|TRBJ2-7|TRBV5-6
CASSPPGQAYEQYF
TGTGCCAGCAGCCCACCGGGACAGGCTTACGAGCAGTACTTC
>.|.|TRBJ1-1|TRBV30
CAWSGDPEAFF
TGTGCCTGGAGTGGGGATCCTGAAGCTTTCTTT
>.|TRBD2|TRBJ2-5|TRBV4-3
CASSQDPSGGMAETQYF
TGCGCCAGCAGCCAAGATCCTAGCGGGGGGATGGCGGAGACCCAGTACTTC
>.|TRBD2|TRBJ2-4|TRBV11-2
CASSLGVCGGKNIQYF
TGTGCCAGCAGCTTAGGCGTTTGCGGGGGCAAAAACATTCAGTACTTC
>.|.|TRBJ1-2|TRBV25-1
CASSEESRQLGYGYTF
TGTGCCAGCAGTGAAGAGAGCCGGCAGCTTGGATATGGCTACACCTTC
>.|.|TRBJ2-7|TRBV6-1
CASSPDEQYF
TGTGCCAGCAGCCCCGACGAGCAGTACTTC
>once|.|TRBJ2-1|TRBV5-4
CASSLLGSYNEQFF
TGTGCCAGCAGCTTGTTAGGCTCCTACAATGAGCAGTTCTTC
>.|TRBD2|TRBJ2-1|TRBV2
CASRTSGRGGWWADEQFF
TGTGCCAGCAGGACTAGCGGGAGAGGCGGGTGGTGGGCCGATGAGCAGTTCTTC
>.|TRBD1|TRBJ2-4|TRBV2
CASSERGQGLAKNIQYF
TGTGCCAGCAGTGAACGAGGACAGGGACTAGCCAAAAACATTCAGTACTTC
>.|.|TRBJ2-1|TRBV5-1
CASSLDPQLEQFF
TGCGCCAGCAGCTTGGACCCACAGCTCGAGCAGTTCTTC
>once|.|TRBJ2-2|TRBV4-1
CASSPHSGKGNTGELFF
TGCGCCAGCAGCCCACACTCGGGTAAAGGTAACACCGGGGAGCTGTTTTTT
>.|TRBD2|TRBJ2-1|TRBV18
CASLAGGPNEQFF
TGTGCCAGCTTAGCGGGAGGGCCGAATGAGCAGTTCTTC